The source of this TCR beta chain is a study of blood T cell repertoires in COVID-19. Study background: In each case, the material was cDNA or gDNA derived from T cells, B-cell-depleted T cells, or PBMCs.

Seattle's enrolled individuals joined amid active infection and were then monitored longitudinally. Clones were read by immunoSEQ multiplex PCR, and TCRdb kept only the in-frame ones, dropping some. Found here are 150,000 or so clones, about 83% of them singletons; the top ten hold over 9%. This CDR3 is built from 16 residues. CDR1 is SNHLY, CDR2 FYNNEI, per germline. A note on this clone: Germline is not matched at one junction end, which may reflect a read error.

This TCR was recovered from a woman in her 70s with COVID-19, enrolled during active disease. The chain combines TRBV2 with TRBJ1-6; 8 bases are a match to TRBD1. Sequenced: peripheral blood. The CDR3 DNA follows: TGTGCCAGCAGAGAAGACAGGGGTTATAAAGGTGTCCCCCTCCACTTT. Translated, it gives CASREDRGYKGVPLHF.